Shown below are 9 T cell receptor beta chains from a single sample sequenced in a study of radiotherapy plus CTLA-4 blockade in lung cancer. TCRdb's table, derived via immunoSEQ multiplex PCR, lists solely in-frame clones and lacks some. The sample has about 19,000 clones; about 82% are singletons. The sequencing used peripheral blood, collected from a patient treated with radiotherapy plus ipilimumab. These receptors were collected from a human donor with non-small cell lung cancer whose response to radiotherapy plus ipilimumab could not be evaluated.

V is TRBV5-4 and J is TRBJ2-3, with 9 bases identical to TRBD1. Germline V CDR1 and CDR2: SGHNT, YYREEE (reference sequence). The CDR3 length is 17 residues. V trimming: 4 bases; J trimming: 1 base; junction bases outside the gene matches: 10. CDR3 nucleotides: TGTGCCAGCAGCAGGGATCCACAGGGGGCCGGCACAGATACGCAGTATTTT. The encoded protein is CASSRDPQGAGTDTQYF.

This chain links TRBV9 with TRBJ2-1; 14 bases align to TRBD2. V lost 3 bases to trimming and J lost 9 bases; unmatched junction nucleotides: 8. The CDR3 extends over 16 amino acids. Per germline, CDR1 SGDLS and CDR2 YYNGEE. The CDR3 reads CASSGLAGGVVGEQFF. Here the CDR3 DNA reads TGTGCCAGCAGCGGACTAGCGGGAGGGGTCGTGGGTGAGCAGTTCTTC.

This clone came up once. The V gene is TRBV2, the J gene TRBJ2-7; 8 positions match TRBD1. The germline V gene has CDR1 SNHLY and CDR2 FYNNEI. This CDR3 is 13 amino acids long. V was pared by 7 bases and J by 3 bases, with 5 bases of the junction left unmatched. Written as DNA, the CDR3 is TGTGCCAGCAACACAGGGGGAGACTACGAGCAGTACTTC. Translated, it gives CASNTGGDYEQYF. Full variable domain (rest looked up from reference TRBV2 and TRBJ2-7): EPEVTQTPSHQVTQMGQEVILRCVPISNHLYFYWYRQILGQKVEFLVSFYNNEISEKSEIFDDQFSVERPDGSNFTLKIRSTKLEDSAMYFCASNTGGDYEQYFGPGTRLTVT.

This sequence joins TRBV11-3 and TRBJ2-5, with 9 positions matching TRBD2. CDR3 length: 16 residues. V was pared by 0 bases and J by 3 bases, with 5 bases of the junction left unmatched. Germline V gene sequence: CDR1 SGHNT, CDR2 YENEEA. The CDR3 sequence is CASSLEGAGGKETQYF. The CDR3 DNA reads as TGTGCCAGCAGCTTAGAAGGAGCGGGAGGTAAAGAGACCCAGTACTTC. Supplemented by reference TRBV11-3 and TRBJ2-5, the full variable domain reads EAGVVQSPRYKIIEKKQPVAFWCNPISGHNTLYWYLQNLGQGPELLIRYENEEAVDDSQLPKDRFSAERLKGVDSTLKIQPAELGDSAVYLCASSLEGAGGKETQYFGPGTRLLVL.

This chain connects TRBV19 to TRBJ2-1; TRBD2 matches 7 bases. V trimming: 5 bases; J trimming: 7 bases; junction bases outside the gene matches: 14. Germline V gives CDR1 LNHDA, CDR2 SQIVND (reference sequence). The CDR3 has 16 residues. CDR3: CASSSGEGEGRNEQFF. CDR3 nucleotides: TGTGCCAGTAGTTCGGGGGAGGGCGAGGGCAGGAATGAGCAGTTCTTC.

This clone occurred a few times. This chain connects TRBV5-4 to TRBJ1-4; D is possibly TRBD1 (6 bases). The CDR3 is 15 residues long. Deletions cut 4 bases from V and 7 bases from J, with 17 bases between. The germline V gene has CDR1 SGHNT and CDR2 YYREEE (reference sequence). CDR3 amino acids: CASSLGGGDGEKLFF. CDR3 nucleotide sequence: TGTGCCAGCAGCCTCGGAGGGGGGGATGGTGAAAAACTGTTTTTT. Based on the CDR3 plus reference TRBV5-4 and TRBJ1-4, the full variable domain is ETGVTQSPTHLIKTRGQQVTLRCSSQSGHNTVSWYQQALGQGPQFIFQYYREEENGRGNFPPRFSGLQFPNYSSELNVNALELDDSALYLCASSLGGGDGEKLFFGSGTQLSVL.

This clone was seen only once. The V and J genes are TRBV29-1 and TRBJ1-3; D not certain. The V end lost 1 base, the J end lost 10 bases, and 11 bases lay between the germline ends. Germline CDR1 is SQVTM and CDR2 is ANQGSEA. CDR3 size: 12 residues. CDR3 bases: TGCAGCGTTGAAGTTCTCGAGGGTACCATATATTTT. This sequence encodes CSVEVLEGTIYF.

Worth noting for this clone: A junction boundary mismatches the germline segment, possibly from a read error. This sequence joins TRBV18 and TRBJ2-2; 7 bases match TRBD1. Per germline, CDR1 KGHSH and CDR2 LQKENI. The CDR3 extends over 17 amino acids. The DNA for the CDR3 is TGTGCCAGCTCATCACCGGACAGGATCGCGAACACCGGGGAGCTGTTTTTT. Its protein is CASSSPDRIANTGELFF.

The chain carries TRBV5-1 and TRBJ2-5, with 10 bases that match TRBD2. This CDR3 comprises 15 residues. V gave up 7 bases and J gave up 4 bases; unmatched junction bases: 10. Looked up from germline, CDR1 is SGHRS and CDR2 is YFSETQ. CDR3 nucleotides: TGCGCCAGCGGTACGAGCGGGGGGGCCGCAGAGACCCAGTACTTC. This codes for CASGTSGGAAETQYF.